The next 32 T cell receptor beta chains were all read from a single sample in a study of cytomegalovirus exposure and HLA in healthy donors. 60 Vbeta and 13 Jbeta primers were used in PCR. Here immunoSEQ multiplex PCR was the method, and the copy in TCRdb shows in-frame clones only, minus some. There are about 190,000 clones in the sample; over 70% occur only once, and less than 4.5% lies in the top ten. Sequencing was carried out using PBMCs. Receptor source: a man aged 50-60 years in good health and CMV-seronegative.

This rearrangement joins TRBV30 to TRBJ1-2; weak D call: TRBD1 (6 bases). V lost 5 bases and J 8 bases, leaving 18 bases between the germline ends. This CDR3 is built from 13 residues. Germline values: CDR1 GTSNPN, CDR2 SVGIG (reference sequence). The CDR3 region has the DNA TGTGCCTGGGCCGCTCAGGGGATAGGAGGCTACACCTTC. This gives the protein CAWAAQGIGGYTF.

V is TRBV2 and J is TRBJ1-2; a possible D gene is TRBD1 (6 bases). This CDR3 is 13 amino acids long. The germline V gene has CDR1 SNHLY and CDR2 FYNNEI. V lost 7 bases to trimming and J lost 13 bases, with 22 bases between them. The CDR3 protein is CASKFGTPNGCTF. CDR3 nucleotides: TGTGCCAGCAAGTTCGGGACACCTAATGGGTGCACCTTC. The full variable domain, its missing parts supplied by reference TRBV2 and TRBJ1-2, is EPEVTQTPSHQVTQMGQEVILRCVPISNHLYFYWYRQILGQKVEFLVSFYNNEISEKSEIFDDQFSVERPDGSNFTLKIRSTKLEDSAMYFCASKFGTPNGCTFGSGTRLTVV.

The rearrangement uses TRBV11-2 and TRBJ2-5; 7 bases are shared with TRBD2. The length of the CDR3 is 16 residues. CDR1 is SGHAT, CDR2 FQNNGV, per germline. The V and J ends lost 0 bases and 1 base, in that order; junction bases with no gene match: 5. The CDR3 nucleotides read TGTGCCAGCAGCTTAGACCGGGGAGGGGTCCAAGAGACCCAGTACTTC. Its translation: CASSLDRGGVQETQYF.

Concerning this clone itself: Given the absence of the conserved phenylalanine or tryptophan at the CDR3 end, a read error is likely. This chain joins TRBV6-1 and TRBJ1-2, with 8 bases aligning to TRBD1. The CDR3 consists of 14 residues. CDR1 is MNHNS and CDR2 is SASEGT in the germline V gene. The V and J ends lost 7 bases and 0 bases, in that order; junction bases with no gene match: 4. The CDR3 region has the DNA TGTGCCAGCAAAGGGACAGGATCTAACTATGGCTACACCCTC. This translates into CASKGTGSNYGYTL.

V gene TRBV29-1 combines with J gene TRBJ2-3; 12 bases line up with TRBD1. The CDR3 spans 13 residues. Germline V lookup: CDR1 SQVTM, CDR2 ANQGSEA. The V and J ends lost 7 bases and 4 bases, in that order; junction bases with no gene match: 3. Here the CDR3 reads CSAGTGGADTQYF. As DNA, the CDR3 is TGCAGCGCCGGGACAGGGGGCGCAGATACGCAGTATTTT.

DNA for the CDR3: TGTGCCAGCAGTTGGGGGCAGGGGAAAAACACCATATATTTT. Translation gives CASSWGQGKNTIYF. V is TRBV6-5 and J is TRBJ1-3; maybe TRBD1 (6 bases). The CDR3 spans 14 residues. Germline V gives CDR1 MNHEY, CDR2 SVGAGI. V was shortened by 4 bases and J by 6 bases, with 13 bases between the two germline ends.

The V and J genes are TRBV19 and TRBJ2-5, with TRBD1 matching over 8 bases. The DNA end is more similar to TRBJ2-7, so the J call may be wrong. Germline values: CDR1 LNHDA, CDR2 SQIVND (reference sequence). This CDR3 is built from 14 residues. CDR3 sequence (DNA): TGTGCCAGTAGTCCGACCGACAGGGGCTACGAGCAGTACTTC. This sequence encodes CASSPTDRGYEQYF.

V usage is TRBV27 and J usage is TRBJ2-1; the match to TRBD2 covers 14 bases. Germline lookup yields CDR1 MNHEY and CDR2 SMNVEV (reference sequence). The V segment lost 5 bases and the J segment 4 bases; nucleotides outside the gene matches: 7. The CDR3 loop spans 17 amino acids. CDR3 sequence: CASSPRGLAGGYNEQFF. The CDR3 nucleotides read TGTGCCAGCAGTCCCCGAGGACTAGCGGGGGGATACAATGAGCAGTTCTTC.

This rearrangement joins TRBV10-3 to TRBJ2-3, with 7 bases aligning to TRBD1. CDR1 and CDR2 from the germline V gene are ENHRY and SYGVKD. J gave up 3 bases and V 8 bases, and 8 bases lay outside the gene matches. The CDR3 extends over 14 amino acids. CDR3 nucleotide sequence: TGTGCCATCGAACAGGGGCTTGGGACAGATACGCAGTATTTT. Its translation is CAIEQGLGTDTQYF.

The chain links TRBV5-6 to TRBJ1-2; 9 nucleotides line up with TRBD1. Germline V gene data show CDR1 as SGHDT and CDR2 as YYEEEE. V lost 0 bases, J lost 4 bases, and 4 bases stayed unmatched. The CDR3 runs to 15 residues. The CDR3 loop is CASSLGGDRAYGYTF. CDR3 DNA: TGTGCCAGCAGCTTGGGAGGGGACAGGGCCTATGGCTACACCTTC.

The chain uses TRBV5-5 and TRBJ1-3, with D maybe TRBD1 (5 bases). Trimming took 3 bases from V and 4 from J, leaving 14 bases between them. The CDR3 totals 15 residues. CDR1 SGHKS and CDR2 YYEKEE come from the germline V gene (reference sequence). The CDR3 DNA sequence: TGTGCCAGCAGCTCGGACACGACCCCGGGAAACACCATATATTTT. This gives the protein CASSSDTTPGNTIYF.

CDR3 bases: TGTGCCAGCAGTGGTACCGGGACACAGACCCAGTACTTC. This translates into CASSGTGTQTQYF. The chain is built from TRBV25-1 and TRBJ2-5, with D possibly being TRBD1 (6 bases). The germline CDR1 and CDR2 sequences are MGHDK and SYGVNS. V was cut by 4 bases and J by 6 bases, with 12 bases left in between. CDR3 length: 13 residues. Full variable domain (remainder filled in from reference TRBV25-1 and TRBJ2-5): EADIYQTPRYLVIGTGKKITLECSQTMGHDKMYWYQQDPGMELHLIHYSYGVNSTEKGDLSSESTVSRIRTEHFPLTLESARPSHTSQYLCASSGTGTQTQYFGPGTRLLVL.

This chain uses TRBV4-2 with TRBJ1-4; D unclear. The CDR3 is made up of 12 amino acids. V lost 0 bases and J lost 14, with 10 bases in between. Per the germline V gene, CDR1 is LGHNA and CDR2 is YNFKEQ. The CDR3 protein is CASSQDARRLFF. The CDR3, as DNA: TGTGCCAGCAGCCAAGACGCTCGGAGGCTGTTTTTT.

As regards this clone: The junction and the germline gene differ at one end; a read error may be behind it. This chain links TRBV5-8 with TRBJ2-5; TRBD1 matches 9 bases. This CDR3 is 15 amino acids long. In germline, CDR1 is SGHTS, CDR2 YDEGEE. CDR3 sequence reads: CASRLGQGERETQYF. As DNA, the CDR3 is TGTGCCAGCAGATTGGGACAGGGAGAGAGAGAGACCCAGTACTTC.

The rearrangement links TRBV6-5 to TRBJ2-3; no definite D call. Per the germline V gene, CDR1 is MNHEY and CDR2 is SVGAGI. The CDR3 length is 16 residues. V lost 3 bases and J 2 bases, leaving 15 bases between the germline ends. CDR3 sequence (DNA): TGTGCCAGCAGTTATTTGGAGCGAGGCCACACAGATACGCAGTATTTT. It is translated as CASSYLERGHTDTQYF.

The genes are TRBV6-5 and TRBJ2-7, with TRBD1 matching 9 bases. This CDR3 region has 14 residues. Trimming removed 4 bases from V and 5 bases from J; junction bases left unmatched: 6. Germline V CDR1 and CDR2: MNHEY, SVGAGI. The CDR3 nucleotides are TGTGCCAGCAGTTGGACAGGGGAGTTTGACGAGCAGTACTTC. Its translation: CASSWTGEFDEQYF.

Written as DNA, the CDR3 is TGTGCCAGCTCACCATTGGGGGCGGATAATTCACCCCTCCACTTT. Its protein is CASSPLGADNSPLHF. V and J are TRBV18 and TRBJ1-6; tentatively, D is TRBD1 (6 bases). The CDR3 sequence is 15 residues long. Deletions cut 2 bases from V and 5 bases from J, with 10 bases between. Germline CDR1 KGHSH, CDR2 LQKENI.

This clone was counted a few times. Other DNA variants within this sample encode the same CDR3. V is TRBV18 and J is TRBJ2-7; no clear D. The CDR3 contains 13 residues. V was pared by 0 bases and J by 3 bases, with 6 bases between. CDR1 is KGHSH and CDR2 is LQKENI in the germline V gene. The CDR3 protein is CASSPPGGYEQYF. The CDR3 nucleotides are TGTGCCAGCTCACCACCTGGCGGCTACGAGCAGTACTTC.

The DNA of the CDR3 is TGTGCCATCAGTGAAGGAGGATCGAATGAGCAGTTCTTC. Amino acid sequence: CAISEGGSNEQFF. The chain uses TRBV10-3 and TRBJ2-1, with a weak D call TRBD2 (5 bases). V lost 3 bases and J lost 7, with 10 bases in between. Germline loops: CDR1 ENHRY, CDR2 SYGVKD. The CDR3 totals 13 residues.

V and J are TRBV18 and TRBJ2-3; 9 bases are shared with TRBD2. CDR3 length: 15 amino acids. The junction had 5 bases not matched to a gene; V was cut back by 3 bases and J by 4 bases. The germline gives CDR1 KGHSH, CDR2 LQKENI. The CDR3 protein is CASSPSGGRADTQYF. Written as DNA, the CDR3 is TGTGCCAGCTCACCTAGCGGGGGTAGGGCAGATACGCAGTATTTT. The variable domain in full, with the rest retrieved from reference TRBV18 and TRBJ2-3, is NAGVMQNPRHLVRRRGQEARLRCSPMKGHSHVYWYRQLPEEGLKFMVYLQKENIIDESGMPKERFSAEFPKEGPSILRIQQVVRGDSAAYFCASSPSGGRADTQYFGPGTRLTVL.

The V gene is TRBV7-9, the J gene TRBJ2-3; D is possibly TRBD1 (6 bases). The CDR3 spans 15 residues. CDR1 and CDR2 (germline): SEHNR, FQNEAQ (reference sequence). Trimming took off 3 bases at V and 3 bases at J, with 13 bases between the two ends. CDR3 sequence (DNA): TGTGCCAGCAGCTTCGTAACAGGGAGAACAGATACGCAGTATTTT. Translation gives CASSFVTGRTDTQYF. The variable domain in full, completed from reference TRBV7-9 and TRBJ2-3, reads DTGVSQNPRHKITKRGQNVTFRCDPISEHNRLYWYRQTLGQGPEFLTYFQNEAQLEKSRLLSDRFSAERPKGSFSTLEIQRTEQGDSAMYLCASSFVTGRTDTQYFGPGTRLTVL.

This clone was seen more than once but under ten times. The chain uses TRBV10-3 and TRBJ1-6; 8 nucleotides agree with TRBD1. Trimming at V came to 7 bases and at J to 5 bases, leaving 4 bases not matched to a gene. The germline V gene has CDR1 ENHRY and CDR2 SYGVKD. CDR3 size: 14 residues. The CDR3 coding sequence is TGTGCCATCACTCCGGACAGGGATAATTCACCCCTCCACTTT. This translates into CAITPDRDNSPLHF.

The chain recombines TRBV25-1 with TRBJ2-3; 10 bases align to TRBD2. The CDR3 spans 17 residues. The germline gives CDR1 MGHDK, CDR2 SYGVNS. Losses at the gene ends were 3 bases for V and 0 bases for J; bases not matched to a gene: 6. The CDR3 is CASSDLGLAVSTDTQYF. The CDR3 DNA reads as TGTGCCAGCAGTGACCTCGGACTAGCGGTTAGCACAGATACGCAGTATTTT. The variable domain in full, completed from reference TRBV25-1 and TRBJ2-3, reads EADIYQTPRYLVIGTGKKITLECSQTMGHDKMYWYQQDPGMELHLIHYSYGVNSTEKGDLSSESTVSRIRTEHFPLTLESARPSHTSQYLCASSDLGLAVSTDTQYFGPGTRLTVL.

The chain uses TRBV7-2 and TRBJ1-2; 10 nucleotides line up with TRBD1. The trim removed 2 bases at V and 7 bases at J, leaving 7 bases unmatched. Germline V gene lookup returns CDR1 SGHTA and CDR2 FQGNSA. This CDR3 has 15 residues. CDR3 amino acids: CASSLSRDRGSGYTF. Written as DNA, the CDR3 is TGTGCCAGCAGCTTAAGCCGGGACAGGGGCAGTGGCTACACCTTC.

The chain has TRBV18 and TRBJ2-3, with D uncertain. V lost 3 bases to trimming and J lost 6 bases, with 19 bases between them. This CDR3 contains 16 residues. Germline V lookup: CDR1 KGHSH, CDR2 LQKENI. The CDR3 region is CASSPDRSGWVDTQYF. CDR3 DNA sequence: TGTGCCAGCTCACCTGATCGGAGTGGCTGGGTTGATACGCAGTATTTT.

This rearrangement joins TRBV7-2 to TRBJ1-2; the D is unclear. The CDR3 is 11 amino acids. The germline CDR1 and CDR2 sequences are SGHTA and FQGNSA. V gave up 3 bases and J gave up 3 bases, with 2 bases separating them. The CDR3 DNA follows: TGTGCCAGCAGCTTCGACTATGGCTACACCTTC. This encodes CASSFDYGYTF.

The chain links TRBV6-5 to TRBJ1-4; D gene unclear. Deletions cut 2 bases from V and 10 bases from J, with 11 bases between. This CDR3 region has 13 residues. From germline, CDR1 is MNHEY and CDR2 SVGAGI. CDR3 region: CASSYPGAGKLFF. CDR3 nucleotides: TGTGCCAGCAGTTACCCGGGAGCTGGAAAACTGTTTTTT.

The CDR3 loop reads CASSSSGAHEQFF. In DNA, the CDR3 is TGTGCCAGCAGCTCAAGCGGGGCCCATGAGCAGTTCTTC. The gene calls are TRBV7-2 and TRBJ2-1; 7 bases fit TRBD2. The CDR3 loop spans 13 amino acids. The V and J ends lost 4 bases and 8 bases, in that order; junction bases with no gene match: 5. Per the germline V gene, CDR1 is SGHTA and CDR2 is FQGNSA.

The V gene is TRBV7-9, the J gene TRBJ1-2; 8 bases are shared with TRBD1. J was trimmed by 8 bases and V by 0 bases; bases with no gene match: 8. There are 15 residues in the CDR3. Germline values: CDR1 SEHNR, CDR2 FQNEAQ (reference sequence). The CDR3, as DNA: TGTGCCAGCAGCTTAGCAGGGCAGGGGGCATCAGGCTACACCTTC. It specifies CASSLAGQGASGYTF.

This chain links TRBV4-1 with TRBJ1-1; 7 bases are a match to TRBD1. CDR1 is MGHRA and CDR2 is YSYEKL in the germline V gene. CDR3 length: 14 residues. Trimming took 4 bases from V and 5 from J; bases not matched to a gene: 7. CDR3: CASSLNRGLTEAFF. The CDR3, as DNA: TGCGCCAGCAGCCTTAACAGGGGTTTGACTGAAGCTTTCTTT.

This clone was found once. The CDR3 nucleotides read TGTGCCATTCAGACTAGCGGGGGCACAGATACGCAGTATTTT. It specifies CAIQTSGGTDTQYF. The V call is TRBV10-3, the J call TRBJ2-3, with 11 bases that match TRBD2. J lost 1 base, V lost 9 bases, and 3 bases had no gene match. CDR1 ENHRY and CDR2 SYGVKD come from the germline V gene. The CDR3 is 14 residues long.

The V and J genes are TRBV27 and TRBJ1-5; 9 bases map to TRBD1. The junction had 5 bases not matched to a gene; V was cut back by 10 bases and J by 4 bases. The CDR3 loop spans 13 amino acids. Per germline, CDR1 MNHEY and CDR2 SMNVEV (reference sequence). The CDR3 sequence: CATQQGANQPQHF. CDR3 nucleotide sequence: TGTGCCACCCAACAGGGGGCGAATCAGCCCCAGCATTTT.